This TCR beta chain was captured by sequencing in a study of T cells after posttransplantation cyclophosphamide. Ten or more counts support this clone. Its antigen is not identified. The data were produced by immunoSEQ multiplex PCR, yet TCRdb's version contains in-frame clones alone and is incomplete. This record lists some 23,000 clones, none seen once only, and the top ten clones contain 4.4%. Peripheral blood was collected from the related graft donor on the marrow donation day. The CDR3 contains 14 residues. The ends were cut back, 0 bases at V and 9 bases at J, with 14 bases in the middle. Germline CDR1 is LGHNA and CDR2 is YSLEER. Study-wide findings and caveats: TRB overlap between skin or GI tissue T cells and blood was limited. After PTCy, TRB diversity resembled that of CNI/methotrexate controls.

The sequenced sample was PBMCs. The V gene is TRBV4-3, the J gene TRBJ1-2; tentative D call: TRBD1 (6 bases). This receptor was obtained from a woman in her fifties or sixties in good health, CMV-negative, and a related stem cell transplant donor. CDR3 residues: CASSQESTGNRYTF. CDR3 sequence (DNA): TGCGCCAGCAGCCAAGAATCAACAGGGAATCGCTACACCTTC.